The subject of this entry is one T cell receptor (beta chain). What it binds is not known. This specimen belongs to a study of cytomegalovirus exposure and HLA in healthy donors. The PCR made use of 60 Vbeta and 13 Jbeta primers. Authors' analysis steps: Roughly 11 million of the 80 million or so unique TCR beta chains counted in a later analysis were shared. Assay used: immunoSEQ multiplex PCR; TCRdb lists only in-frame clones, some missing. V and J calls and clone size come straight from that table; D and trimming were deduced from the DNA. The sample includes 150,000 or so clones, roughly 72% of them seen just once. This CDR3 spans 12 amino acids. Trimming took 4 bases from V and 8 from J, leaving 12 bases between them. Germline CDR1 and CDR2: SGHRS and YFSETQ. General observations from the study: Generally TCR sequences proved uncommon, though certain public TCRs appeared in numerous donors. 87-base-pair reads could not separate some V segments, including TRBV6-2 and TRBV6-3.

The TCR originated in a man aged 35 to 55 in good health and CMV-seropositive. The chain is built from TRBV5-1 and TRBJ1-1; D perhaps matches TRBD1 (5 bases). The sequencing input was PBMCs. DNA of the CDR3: TGCGCCAGCAGCCTTCCAGGGTCGGAAGCTTTCTTT. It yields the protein CASSLPGSEAFF. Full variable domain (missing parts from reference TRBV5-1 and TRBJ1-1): KAGVTQTPRYLIKTRGQQVTLSCSPISGHRSVSWYQQTPGQGLQFLFEYFSETQRNKGNFPGRFSGRQFSNSRSEMNVSTLELGDSALYLCASSLPGSEAFFGQGTRLTVV.